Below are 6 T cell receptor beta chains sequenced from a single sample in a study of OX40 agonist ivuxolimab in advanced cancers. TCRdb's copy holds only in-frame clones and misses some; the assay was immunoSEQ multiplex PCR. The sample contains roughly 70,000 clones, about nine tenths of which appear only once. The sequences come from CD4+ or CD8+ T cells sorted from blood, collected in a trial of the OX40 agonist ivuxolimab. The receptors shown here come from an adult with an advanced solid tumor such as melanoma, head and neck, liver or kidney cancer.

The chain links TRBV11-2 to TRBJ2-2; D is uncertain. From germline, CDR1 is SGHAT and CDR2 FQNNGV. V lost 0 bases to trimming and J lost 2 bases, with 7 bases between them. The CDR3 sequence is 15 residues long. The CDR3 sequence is CASSLEGYNTGELFF. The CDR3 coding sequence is TGTGCCAGCAGCTTAGAGGGGTACAACACCGGGGAGCTGTTTTTT.

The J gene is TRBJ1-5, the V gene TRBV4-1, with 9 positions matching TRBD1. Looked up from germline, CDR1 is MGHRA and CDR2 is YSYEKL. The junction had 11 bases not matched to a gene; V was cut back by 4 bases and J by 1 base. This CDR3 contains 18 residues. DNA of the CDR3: TGCGCCAGCAGCCCCCGCTTCCTCACAGGGGGCAGCAATCAGCCCCAGCATTTT. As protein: CASSPRFLTGGSNQPQHF.

The CDR3 region has the DNA TGTGCCAGCAGCTTAGACCCCTCGATGCAATACAATGAGCAGTTCTTC. Its translation is CASSLDPSMQYNEQFF. The chain has TRBV7-6 and TRBJ2-1; D not certain. The CDR3 is 16 amino acids. CDR1 is SGHVS, CDR2 FNYEAQ, per germline. Trimming removed 1 base from V and 4 bases from J, with 14 bases in between.

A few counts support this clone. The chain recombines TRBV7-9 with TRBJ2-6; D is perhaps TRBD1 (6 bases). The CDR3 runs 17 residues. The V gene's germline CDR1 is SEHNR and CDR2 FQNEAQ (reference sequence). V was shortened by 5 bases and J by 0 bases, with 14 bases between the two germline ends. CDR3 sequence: CASSLGQRVSGANVLTF. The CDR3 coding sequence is TGTGCCAGCAGCCTCGGACAGCGCGTCTCTGGGGCCAACGTCCTGACTTTC.

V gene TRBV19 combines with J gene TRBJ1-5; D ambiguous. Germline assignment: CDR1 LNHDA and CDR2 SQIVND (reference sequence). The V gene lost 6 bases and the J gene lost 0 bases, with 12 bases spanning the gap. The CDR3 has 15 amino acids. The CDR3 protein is CASSYSPYSNQPQHF. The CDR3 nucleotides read TGTGCCAGTAGCTACAGCCCTTATAGCAATCAGCCCCAGCATTTT.

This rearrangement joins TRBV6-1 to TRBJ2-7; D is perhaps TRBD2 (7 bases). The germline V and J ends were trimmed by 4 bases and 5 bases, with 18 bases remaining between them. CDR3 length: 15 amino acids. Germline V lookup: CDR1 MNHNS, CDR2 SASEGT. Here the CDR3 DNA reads TGTGCCAGCAGTGCCCCTGGGGGCGGGAGCGACGAGCAGTACTTC. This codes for CASSAPGGGSDEQYF.